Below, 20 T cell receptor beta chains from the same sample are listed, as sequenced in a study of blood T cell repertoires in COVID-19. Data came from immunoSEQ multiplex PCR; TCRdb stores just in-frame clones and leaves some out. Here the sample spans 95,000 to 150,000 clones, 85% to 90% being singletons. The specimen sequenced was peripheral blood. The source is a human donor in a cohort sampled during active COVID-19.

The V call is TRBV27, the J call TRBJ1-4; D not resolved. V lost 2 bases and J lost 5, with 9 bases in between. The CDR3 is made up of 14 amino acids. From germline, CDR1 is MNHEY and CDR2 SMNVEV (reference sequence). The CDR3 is CASSLLGRNEKLFF. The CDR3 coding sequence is TGTGCCAGCAGTTTACTCGGCAGGAATGAAAAACTGTTTTTT. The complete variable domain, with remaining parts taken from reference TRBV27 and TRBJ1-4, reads EAQVTQNPRYLITVTGKKLTVTCSQNMNHEYMSWYRQDPGLGLRQIYYSMNVEVTDKGDVPEGYKVSRKEKRNFPLILESPSPNQTSLYFCASSLLGRNEKLFFGSGTQLSVL.

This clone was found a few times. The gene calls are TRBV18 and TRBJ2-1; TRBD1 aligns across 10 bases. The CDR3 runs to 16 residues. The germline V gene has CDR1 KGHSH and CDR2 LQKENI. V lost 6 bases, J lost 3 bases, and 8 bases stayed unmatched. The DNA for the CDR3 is TGTGCCAGCTCCGGTTGGGGGACAGGGGACTACAATGAGCAGTTCTTC. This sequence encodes CASSGWGTGDYNEQFF.

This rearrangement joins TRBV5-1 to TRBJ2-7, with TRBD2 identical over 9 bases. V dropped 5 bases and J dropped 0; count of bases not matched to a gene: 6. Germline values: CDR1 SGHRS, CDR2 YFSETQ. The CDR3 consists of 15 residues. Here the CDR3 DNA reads TGCGCCAGCAGGGTGGCAGCGGGGGGCTCCTACGAGCAGTACTTC. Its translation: CASRVAAGGSYEQYF.

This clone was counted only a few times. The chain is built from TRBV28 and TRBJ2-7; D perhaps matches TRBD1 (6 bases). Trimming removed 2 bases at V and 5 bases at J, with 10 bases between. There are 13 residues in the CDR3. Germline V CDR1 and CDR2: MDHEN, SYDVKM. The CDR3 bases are TGTGCCAGCAGTTTAAGCTACAGGGACGAGCAGTACTTC. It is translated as CASSLSYRDEQYF. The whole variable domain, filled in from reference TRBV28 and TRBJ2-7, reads DVKVTQSSRYLVKRTGEKVFLECVQDMDHENMFWYRQDPGLGLRLIYFSYDVKMKEKGDIPEGYSVSREKKERFSLILESASTNQTSMYLCASSLSYRDEQYFGPGTRLTVT.

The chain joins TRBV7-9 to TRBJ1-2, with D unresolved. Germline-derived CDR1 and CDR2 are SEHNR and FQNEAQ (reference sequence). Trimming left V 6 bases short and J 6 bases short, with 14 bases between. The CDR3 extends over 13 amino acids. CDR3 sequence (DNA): TGTGCCAGCAGTTGGTGGAGGGTCAATGGCTACACCTTC. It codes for CASSWWRVNGYTF. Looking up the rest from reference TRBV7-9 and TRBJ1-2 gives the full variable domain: DTGVSQNPRHKITKRGQNVTFRCDPISEHNRLYWYRQTLGQGPEFLTYFQNEAQLEKSRLLSDRFSAERPKGSFSTLEIQRTEQGDSAMYLCASSWWRVNGYTFGSGTRLTVV.

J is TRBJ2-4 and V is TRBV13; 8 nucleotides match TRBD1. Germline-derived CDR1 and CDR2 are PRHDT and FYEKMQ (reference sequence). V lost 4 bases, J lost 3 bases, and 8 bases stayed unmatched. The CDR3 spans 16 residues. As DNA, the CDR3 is TGTGCCAGCAGCTCTCGACAGGGGCGAGGCAAAAACATTCAGTACTTC. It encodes CASSSRQGRGKNIQYF.

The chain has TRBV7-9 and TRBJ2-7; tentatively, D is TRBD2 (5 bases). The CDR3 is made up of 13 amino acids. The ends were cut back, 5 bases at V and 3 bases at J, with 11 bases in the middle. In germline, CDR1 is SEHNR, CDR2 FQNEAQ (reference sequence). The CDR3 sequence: CASSGREGYEQYF. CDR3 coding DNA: TGTGCCAGCAGCGGGCGTGAGGGCTACGAGCAGTACTTC.

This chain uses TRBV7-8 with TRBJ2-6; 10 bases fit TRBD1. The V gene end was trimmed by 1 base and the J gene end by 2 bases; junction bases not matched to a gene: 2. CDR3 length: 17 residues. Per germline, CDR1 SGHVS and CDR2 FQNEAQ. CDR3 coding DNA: TGTGCCAGCAGCTTAGTGGGACAGGGGACTGGGGCCAACGTCCTGACTTTC. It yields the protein CASSLVGQGTGANVLTF.

As DNA, the CDR3 is TGTGCCAGCAGCCCTCGGACAGATCGGGGCAATCAGCCCCAGCATTTT. The encoded protein is CASSPRTDRGNQPQHF. This chain links TRBV6-2 or TRBV6-3 with TRBJ1-5; a possible D gene is TRBD1 (6 bases). Germline CDR1 MNHEY, CDR2 SVGEGT. The germline V and J ends were trimmed by 6 bases and 2 bases, with 17 bases remaining between them. The length of the CDR3 is 16 residues.

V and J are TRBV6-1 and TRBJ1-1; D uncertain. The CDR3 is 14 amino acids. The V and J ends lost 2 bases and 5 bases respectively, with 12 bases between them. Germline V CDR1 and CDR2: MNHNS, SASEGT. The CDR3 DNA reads TGTGCCAGCAGTGAACCTCCAATTGAGACTGAAGCTTTCTTT. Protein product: CASSEPPIETEAFF.

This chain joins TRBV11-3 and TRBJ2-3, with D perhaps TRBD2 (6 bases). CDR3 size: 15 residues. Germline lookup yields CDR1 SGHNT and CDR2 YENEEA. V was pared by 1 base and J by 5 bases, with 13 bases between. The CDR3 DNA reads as TGTGCCAGCAGCTTAGGACTAGGTCGAGGAGATACGCAGTATTTT. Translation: CASSLGLGRGDTQYF.

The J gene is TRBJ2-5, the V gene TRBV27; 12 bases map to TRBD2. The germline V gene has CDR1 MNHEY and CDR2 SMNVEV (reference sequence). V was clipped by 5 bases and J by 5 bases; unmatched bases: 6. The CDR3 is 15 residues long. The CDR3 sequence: CASSASGRAWETQYF. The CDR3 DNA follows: TGTGCCAGCAGTGCTAGCGGGAGGGCCTGGGAGACCCAGTACTTC.

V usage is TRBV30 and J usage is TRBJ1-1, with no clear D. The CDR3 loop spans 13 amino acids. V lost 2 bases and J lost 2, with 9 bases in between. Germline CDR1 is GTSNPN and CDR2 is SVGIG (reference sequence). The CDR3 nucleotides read TGTGCCTGGAGTCCCCTATTTAACACTGAAGCTTTCTTT. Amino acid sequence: CAWSPLFNTEAFF. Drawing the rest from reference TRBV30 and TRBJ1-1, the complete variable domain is SQTIHQWPATLVQPVGSPLSLECTVEGTSNPNLYWYRQAAGRGLQLLFYSVGIGQISSEVPQNLSASRPQDRQFILSSKKLLLSDSGFYLCAWSPLFNTEAFFGQGTRLTVV.

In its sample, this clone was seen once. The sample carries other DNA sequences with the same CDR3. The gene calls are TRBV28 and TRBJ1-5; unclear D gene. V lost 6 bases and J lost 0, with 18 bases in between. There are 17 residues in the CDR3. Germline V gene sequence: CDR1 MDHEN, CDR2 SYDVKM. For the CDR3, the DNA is TGTGCCAGCAGCGGCACAGCGGAGAGCTATAGCAATCAGCCCCAGCATTTT. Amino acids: CASSGTAESYSNQPQHF.

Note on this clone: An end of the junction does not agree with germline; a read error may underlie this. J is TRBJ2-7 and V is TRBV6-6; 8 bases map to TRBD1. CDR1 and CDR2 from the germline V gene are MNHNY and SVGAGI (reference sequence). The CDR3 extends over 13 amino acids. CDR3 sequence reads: CGTGPSGGDEQYF. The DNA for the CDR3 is TGCGGGACAGGCCCTTCAGGTGGGGACGAGCAGTACTTC.

The CDR3 here is CASSLGQGKETQYF. Written as DNA, the CDR3 is TGTGCCAGCAGCTTAGGACAGGGAAAAGAGACCCAGTACTTC. The gene calls are TRBV11-1 and TRBJ2-5, with TRBD1 matching 7 bases. V shed 1 base, J shed 3 bases, and the junction held 2 bases outside the gene matches. Germline V gene data show CDR1 as SGHAT and CDR2 as FQDESV (reference sequence). The CDR3 runs to 14 residues. The full variable domain, rest sourced from reference TRBV11-1 and TRBJ2-5, is EAEVAQSPRYKITEKSQAVAFWCDPISGHATLYWYRQILGQGPELLVQFQDESVVDDSQLPKDRFSAERLKGVDSTLKIQPAELGDSAMYLCASSLGQGKETQYFGPGTRLLVL.

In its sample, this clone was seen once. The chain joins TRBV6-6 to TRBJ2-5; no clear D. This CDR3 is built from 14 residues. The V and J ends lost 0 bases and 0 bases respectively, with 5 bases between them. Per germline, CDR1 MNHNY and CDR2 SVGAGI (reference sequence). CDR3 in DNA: TGTGCCAGCAGTTACTCCCGGGACCAAGAGACCCAGTACTTC. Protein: CASSYSRDQETQYF.

The CDR3 here is CASREGGSYEQYF. DNA for the CDR3: TGCGCCAGCAGGGAGGGAGGCTCCTACGAGCAGTACTTC. V and J are TRBV10-2 and TRBJ2-7; tentative D call: TRBD2 (6 bases). The V gene's germline CDR1 is WSHSY and CDR2 SAAADI. V was trimmed by 6 bases and J by 0 bases, leaving 9 bases between them. The CDR3 has 13 amino acids.

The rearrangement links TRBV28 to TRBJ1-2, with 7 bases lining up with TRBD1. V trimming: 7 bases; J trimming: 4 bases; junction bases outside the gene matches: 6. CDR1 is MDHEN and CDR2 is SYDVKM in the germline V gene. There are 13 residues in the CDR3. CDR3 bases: TGTGCCAGCACGGAGGGACAGTTCTATGGCTACACCTTC. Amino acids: CASTEGQFYGYTF.

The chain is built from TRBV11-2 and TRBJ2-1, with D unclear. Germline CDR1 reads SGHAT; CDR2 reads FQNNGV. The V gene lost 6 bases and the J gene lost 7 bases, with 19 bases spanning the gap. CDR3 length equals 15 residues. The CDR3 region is CASRKIAAPWNEQFF. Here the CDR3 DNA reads TGTGCCAGCAGGAAAATAGCAGCCCCGTGGAATGAGCAGTTCTTC.